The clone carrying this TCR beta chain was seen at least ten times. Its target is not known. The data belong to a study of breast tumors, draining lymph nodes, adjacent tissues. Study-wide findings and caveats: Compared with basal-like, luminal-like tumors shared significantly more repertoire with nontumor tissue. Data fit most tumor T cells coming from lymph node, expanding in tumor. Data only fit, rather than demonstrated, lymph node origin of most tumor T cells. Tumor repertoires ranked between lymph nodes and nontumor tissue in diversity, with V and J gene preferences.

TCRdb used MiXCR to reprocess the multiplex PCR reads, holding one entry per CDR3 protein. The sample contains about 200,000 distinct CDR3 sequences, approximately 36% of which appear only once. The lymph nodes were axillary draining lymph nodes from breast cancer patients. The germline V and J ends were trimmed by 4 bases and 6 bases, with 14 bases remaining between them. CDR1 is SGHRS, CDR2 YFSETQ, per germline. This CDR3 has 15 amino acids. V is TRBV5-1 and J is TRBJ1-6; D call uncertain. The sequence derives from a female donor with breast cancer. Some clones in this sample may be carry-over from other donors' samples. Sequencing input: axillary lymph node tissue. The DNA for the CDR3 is TGCGCCAGCAGCAGGGATGGACTTTCTAATTCACCCCTCCACTTT. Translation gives CASSRDGLSNSPLHF. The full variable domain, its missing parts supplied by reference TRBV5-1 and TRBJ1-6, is KAGVTQTPRYLIKTRGQQVTLSCSPISGHRSVSWYQQTPGQGLQFLFEYFSETQRNKGNFPGRFSGRQFSNSRSEMNVSTLELGDSALYLCASSRDGLSNSPLHFGNGTRLTVT.